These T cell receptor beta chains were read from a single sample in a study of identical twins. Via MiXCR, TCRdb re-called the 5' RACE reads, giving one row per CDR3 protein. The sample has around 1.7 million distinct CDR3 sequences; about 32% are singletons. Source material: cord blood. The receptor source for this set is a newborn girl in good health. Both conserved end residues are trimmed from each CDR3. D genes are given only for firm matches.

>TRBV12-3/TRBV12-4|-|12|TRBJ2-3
ASNSGAPLYGQY
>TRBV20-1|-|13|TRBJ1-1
SARHGGTRNTEAF
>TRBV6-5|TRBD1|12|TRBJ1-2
ASSYSPGGHGYT
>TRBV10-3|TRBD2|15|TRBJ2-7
AISTGTSGALSYEQY
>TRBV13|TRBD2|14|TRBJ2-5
ASSYRLAGGRETQY
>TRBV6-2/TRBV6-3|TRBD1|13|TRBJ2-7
ASSYTLTGDNEQY
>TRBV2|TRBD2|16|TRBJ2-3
ASTEGTSGGLSTDTQY
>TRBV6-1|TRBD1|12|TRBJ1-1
ASSGRGQGTEAF
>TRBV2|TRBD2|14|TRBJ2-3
ASSAQREIYTDTQY
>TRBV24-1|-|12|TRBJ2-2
ATSDRMNTGELF
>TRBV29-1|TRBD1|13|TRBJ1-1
SARGLANVNTEAF
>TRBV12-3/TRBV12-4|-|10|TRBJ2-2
ASRLAAGELF
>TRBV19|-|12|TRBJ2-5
ASSIDARVHEQY
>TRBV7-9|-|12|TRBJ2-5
ASSYSGTPETQY
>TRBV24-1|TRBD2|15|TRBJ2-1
ATSDPGAGGLHNEQF
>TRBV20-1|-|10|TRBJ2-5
SATPLQETQY
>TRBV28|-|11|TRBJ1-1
ASSYVDDTEAF
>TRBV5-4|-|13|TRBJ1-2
ASSLSPKGGYGYT
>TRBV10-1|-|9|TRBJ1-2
ASTHGFGYT
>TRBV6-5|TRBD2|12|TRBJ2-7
ASSFGAGNHEQY
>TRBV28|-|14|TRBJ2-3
ACSILSGKVTDTQY
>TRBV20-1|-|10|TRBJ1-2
SAPGTDDGYT
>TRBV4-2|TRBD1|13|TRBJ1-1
ASSHPGTGGTEAF
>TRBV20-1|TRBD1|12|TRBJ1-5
SASRDRGSQPQH
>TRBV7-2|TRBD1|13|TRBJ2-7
ASSYTGQGAYEQY
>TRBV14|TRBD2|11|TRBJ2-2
ASQTSGTGELF
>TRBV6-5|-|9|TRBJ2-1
ASIRANEQF
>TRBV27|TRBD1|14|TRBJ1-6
ASSSGTGHYNSPPH
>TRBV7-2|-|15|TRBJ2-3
ASSLAPLARVTDTQY
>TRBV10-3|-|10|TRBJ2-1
AISVGDDEQF
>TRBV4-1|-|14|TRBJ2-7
ASSLDPLDSDYEQY
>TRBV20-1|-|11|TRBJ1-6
SAQWVDNSPLH
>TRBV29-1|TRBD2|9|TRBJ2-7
SVQREYEQY
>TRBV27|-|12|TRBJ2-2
ASSPRRESGELF
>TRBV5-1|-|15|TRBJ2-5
ASSLSHRGFTKETQY
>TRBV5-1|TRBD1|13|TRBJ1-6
ASSRNRDRTSPLH
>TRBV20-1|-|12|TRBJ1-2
SARTPIPPYGYT
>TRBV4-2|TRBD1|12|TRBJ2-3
ASSQKGAVDTQY
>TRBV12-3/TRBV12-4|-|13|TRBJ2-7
ASSLRALGSYEQY
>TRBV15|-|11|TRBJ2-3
ATSRSGTDTQY
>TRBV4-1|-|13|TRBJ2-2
ASSRTSINTGELF
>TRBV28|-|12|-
ASSFRGQGTTQY
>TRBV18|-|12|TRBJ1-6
ASSPRQGNSPLH
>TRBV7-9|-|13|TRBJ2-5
AGSLRRQFQETQY
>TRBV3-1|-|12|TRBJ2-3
ASSQVYSTDTQY
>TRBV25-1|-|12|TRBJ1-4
ASSEGGGREKLF
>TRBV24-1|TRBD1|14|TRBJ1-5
ATSDPTGGKGQPQH
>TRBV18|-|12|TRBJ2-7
ASSPRRTAYEQY
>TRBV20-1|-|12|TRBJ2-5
SAAPSGPGETQY
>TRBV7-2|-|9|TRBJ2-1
ASSLLNEQF
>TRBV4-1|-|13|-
ASSQDGRETNEQY
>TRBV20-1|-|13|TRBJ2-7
SARDLRDRSYEQY
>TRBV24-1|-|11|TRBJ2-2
ATGDLSFGELF
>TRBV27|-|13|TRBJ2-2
ASSQGATPAGELF
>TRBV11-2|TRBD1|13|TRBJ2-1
ASSFAGTGRNEQF
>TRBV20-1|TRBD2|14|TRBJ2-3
SASISGGASTDTQY
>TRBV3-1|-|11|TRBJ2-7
ASSRDHLYEQY
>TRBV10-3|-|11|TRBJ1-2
AISAGENYGYT
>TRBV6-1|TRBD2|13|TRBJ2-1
ASRPGTSGRDEQF